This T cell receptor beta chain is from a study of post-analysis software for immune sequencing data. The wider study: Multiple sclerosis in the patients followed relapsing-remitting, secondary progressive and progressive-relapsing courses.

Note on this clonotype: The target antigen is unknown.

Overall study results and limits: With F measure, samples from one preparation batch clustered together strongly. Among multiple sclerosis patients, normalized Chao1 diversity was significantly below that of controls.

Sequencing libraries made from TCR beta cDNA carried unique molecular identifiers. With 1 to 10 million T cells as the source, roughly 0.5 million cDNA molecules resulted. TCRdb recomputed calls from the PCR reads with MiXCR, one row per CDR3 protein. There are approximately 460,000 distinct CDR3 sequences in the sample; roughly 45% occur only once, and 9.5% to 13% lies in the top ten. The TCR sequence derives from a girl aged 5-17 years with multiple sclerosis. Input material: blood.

In nucleotides, the CDR3 is TGTGCCACCAGTGATGGACGGTGGAATCAGCCCCAGCATTTT. Translated: CATSDGRWNQPQHF. The chain recombines TRBV24-1 with TRBJ1-5, with D hard to call. Germline CDR1 is KGHDR and CDR2 is SFDVKD. The CDR3 has 14 residues. Deletions cut 3 bases from V and 4 bases from J, with 9 bases between.